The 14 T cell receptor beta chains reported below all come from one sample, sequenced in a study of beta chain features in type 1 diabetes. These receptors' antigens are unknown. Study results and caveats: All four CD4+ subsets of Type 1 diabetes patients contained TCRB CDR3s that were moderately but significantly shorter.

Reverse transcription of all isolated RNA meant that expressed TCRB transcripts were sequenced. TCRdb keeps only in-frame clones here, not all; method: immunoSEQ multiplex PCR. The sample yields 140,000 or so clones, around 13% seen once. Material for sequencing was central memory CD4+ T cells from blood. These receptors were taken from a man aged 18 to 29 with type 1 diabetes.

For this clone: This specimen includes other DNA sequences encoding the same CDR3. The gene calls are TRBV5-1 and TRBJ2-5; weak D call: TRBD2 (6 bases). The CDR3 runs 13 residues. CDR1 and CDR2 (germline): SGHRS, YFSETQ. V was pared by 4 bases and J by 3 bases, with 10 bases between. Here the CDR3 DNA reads TGCGCCAGCAGCCGGACGGGGGAAGAGACCCAGTACTTC. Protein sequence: CASSRTGEETQYF.

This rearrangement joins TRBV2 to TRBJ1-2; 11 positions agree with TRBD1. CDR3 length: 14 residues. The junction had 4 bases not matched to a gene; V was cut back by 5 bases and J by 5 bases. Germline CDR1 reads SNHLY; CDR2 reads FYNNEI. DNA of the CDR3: TGTGCCAGCAGTACGGGACAGGGGGTTTATGGCTACACCTTC. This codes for CASSTGQGVYGYTF.

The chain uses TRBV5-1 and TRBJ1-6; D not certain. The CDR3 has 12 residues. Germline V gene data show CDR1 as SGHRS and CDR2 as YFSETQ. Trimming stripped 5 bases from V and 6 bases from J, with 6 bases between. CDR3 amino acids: CASRTSNSPLHF. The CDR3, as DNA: TGCGCCAGCAGGACGAGTAATTCACCCCTCCACTTT. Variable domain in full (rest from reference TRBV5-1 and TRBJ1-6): KAGVTQTPRYLIKTRGQQVTLSCSPISGHRSVSWYQQTPGQGLQFLFEYFSETQRNKGNFPGRFSGRQFSNSRSEMNVSTLELGDSALYLCASRTSNSPLHFGNGTRLTVT.

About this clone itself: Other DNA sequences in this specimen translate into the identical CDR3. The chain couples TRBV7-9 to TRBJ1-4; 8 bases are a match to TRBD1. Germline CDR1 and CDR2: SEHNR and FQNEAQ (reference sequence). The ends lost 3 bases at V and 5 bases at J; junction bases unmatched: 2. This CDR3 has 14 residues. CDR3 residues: CASSFDRGNEKLFF. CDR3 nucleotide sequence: TGTGCCAGCAGCTTCGACAGGGGAAATGAAAAACTGTTTTTT.

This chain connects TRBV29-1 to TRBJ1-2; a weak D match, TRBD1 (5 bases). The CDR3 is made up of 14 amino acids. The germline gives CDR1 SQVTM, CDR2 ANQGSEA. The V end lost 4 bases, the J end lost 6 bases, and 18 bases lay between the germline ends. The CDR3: CSVGEIDSLNGYTF. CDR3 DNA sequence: TGCAGCGTTGGAGAGATTGACAGCTTGAATGGCTACACCTTC.

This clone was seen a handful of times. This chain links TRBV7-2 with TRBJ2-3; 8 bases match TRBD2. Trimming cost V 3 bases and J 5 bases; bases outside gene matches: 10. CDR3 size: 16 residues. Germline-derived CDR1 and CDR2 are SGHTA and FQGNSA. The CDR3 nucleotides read TGTGCCAGCAGCTTCCCCCCGGGGGGGCAGGGAGATACGCAGTATTTT. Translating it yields CASSFPPGGQGDTQYF.

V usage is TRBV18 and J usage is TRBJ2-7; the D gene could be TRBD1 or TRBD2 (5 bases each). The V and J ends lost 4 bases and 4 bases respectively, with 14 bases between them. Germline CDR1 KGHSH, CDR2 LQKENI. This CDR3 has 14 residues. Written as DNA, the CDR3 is TGTGCCAGCTCACAGGGACCCGGAGGATACGAGCAGTACTTC. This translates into CASSQGPGGYEQYF.

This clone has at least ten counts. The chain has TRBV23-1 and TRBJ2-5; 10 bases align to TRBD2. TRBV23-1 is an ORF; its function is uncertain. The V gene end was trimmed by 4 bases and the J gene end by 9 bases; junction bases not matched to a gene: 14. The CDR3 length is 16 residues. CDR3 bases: TGCGCCAGCAGTCCGATCGTACTAGCGGGGCTACTACCCCAGTACTTC. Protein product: CASSPIVLAGLLPQYF.

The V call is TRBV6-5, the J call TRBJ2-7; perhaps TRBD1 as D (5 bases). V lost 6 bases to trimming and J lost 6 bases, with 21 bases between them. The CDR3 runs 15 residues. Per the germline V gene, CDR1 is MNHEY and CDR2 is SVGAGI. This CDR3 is CASRTGVTFLSEQYF. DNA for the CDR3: TGTGCCAGCAGAACAGGCGTAACCTTCCTTAGCGAGCAGTACTTC.

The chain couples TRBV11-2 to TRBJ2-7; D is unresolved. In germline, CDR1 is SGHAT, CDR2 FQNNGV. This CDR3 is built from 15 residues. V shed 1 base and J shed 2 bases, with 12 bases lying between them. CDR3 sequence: CASSLGFQATYEQYF. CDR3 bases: TGTGCCAGCAGCTTAGGATTTCAGGCGACCTACGAGCAGTACTTC.

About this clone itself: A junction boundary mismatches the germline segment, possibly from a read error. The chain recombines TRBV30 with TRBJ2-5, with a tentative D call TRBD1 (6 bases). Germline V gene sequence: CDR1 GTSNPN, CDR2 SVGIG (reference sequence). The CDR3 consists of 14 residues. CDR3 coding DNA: TGTGCCTGGAGTGTACAGGGCCCCCAAGGGACCCAGTACTTC. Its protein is CAWSVQGPQGTQYF.

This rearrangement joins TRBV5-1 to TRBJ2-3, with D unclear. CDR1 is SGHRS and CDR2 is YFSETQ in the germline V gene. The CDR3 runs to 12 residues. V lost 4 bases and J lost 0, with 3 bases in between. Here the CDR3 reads CASSDSTDTQYF. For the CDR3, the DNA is TGCGCCAGCAGCGATAGCACAGATACGCAGTATTTT.

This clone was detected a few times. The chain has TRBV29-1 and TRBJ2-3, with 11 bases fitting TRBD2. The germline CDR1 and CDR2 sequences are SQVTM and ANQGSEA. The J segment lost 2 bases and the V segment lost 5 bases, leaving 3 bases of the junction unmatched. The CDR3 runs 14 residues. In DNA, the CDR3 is TGCAGCGTTTCGACTAGCGGGAACACAGATACGCAGTATTTT. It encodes CSVSTSGNTDTQYF.

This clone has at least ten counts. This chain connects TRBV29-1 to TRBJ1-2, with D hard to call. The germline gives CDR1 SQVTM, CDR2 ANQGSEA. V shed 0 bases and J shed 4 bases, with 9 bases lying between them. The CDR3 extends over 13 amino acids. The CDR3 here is CSVEDMQTYGYTF. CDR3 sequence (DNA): TGCAGCGTTGAAGATATGCAGACCTATGGCTACACCTTC.